This T cell receptor beta chain derives from a study of radiotherapy plus CTLA-4 blockade in lung cancer. Produced via immunoSEQ multiplex PCR; TCRdb's table is partial and in-frame only. The sample consists of roughly 80,000 clones, 74% of them appearing once. Points from the study as a whole: In blood, after radiotherapy plus ipilimumab, tumor-derived TCR clones expanded. How blood T cell clones changed early, along with interferon-beta, reportedly forecast response best.

Notes on this clone: Its antigen is undetermined.

Germline CDR1 SQVTM, CDR2 ANQGSEA. V lost 4 bases to trimming and J lost 7 bases; unmatched junction nucleotides: 7. The CDR3 is 14 residues long. Sequenced here: peripheral blood, sampled from a patient treated with radiotherapy plus ipilimumab. The rearrangement joins TRBV29-1 to TRBJ2-1; the match to TRBD1 covers 10 bases. The source of this sequence is a human donor with non-small cell lung cancer whose response to radiotherapy plus ipilimumab could not be evaluated. CDR3 protein: CSVVRQGARNEQFF. CDR3 nucleotide sequence: TGCAGCGTTGTTAGACAGGGGGCGCGAAATGAGCAGTTCTTC.